These 17 T cell receptor beta chains originate from one sample sequenced in a study of T-cell memory formation after mild COVID-19. TCRdb independently ran MiXCR on the 5' RACE reads; one entry per CDR3 protein. Of roughly 380,000 distinct CDR3 sequences detected, 25% to 30% appear once; the ten largest clones hold roughly 12%. Sequenced material: PBMCs or a T cell subset sorted from them (not recorded which). Receptor source: an adult woman who had mild COVID-19 (a few samples of this study predate the infection). Cell type and time point are not known.

This clonotype was counted only a few times. CDR3 coding DNA: TGCGCCAGCAGCGAAGGACAGTTCTCCTACAATGAGCAGTTCTTC. Its protein product is CASSEGQFSYNEQFF. The V and J genes are TRBV4-1 and TRBJ2-1, with D possibly TRBD1 on 6 matching bases. Trimming shortened V by 5 bases and J by 0 bases, and 11 bases separated the two germline ends. This CDR3 comprises 15 residues. Germline CDR1 reads MGHRA; CDR2 reads YSYEKL.

This chain uses TRBV12-3 or TRBV12-4 with TRBJ2-1, with 11 bases matching TRBD1. V lost 6 bases and J lost 7; bases outside the gene matches: 8. The CDR3 loop spans 15 amino acids. CDR3 DNA sequence: TGTGCCAGCAGCCCCGGACAGGGGGCGCTGAATGAGCAGTTCTTC. Protein product: CASSPGQGALNEQFF.

This rearrangement joins TRBV7-2 to TRBJ1-6; a weak D match, TRBD1 (5 bases). V shed 0 bases and J shed 8 bases, with 11 bases lying between them. The germline V gene has CDR1 SGHTA and CDR2 FQGNSA. This CDR3 is 15 amino acids long. CDR3 sequence (DNA): TGTGCCAGCAGCTTAGCCTCGGGGGTGGATTCACCCCTCCACTTT. Encoded protein: CASSLASGVDSPLHF. Full variable domain (outside the CDR3, taken from reference TRBV7-2 and TRBJ1-6): GAGVSQSPSNKVTEKGKDVELRCDPISGHTALYWYRQSLGQGLEFLIYFQGNSAPDKSGLPSDRFSAERTGGSVSTLTIQRTQQEDSAVYLCASSLASGVDSPLHFGNGTRLTVT.

The chain carries TRBV6-1 and TRBJ2-1; the D gene is possibly TRBD2 (6 bases). CDR1 is MNHNS and CDR2 is SASEGT in the germline V gene. The CDR3 covers 13 residues. The germline V and J ends were trimmed by 6 bases and 9 bases, with 15 bases remaining between them. The CDR3: CASRIRSEGEQFF. In DNA, the CDR3 is TGTGCCAGCAGGATCAGGTCGGAGGGTGAGCAGTTCTTC.

This rearrangement joins TRBV29-1 to TRBJ1-2; D uncertain. Deletions cut 1 base from V and 2 bases from J, with 11 bases between. The germline V gene encodes CDR1 SQVTM and CDR2 ANQGSEA. This CDR3 has 14 residues. In DNA form, the CDR3 reads TGCAGCGTTGAAGGGGGAGGGCTGAACTATGGCTACACCTTC. Encoded protein: CSVEGGGLNYGYTF.

This clonotype occurred a few times. The V and J genes are TRBV7-3 and TRBJ2-3; 7 nucleotides align to TRBD2. The CDR3 is 15 residues long. Germline CDR1 is SGHTA and CDR2 is FQGTGA. Trimming removed 3 bases from V and 2 bases from J; junction bases left unmatched: 5. The CDR3 DNA reads as TGTGCCAGCAGCTTCAGCGGGGAAAACACAGATACGCAGTATTTT. This codes for CASSFSGENTDTQYF.

This clonotype turned up a few times. CDR3: CASSNGPYSNQPQHF. For the CDR3, the DNA is TGTGCCAGCAGCAACGGGCCTTATAGCAATCAGCCCCAGCATTTT. The J gene is TRBJ1-5, the V gene TRBV7-2; D is unclear. V was trimmed by 5 bases and J by 0 bases, leaving 11 bases between them. Germline-derived CDR1 and CDR2 are SGHTA and FQGNSA. The CDR3 is 15 residues long.

The chain combines TRBV20-1 with TRBJ2-1; D is undetermined. Germline CDR1 reads DFQATT; CDR2 reads SNEGSKA (reference sequence). CDR3 length: 16 amino acids. V dropped 0 bases and J dropped 8 bases, with 20 bases sitting between them. The CDR3 is CSARDRIGPRSDEQFF. In DNA, the CDR3 is TGCAGTGCTAGAGACCGCATTGGCCCCCGATCGGATGAGCAGTTCTTC.

This clonotype was detected only a few times. This chain links TRBV12-3 or TRBV12-4 with TRBJ2-1, with D unclear. Trimming took off 8 bases at V and 4 bases at J, with 12 bases between the two ends. The CDR3 has 13 residues. CDR3 nucleotide sequence: TGTGCCAGCTGTAGTGGAGCTTACAATGAGCAGTTCTTC. Its protein is CASCSGAYNEQFF.

This clonotype was detected only once. The rearrangement uses TRBV30 and TRBJ1-1; D might be TRBD1 (5 bases). This CDR3 has 13 amino acids. Germline V gene sequence: CDR1 GTSNPN, CDR2 SVGIG (reference sequence). The V gene lost 4 bases and the J gene lost 4 bases, with 13 bases spanning the gap. The CDR3 DNA is TGTGCCTGGAATTCGGGGGATGGCACTGAAGCTTTCTTT. This gives the protein CAWNSGDGTEAFF.

In its sample, this clonotype was seen a few times. The rearrangement uses TRBV4-1 and TRBJ1-2, with D unclear. The CDR3 has 13 amino acids. Germline assignment: CDR1 MGHRA and CDR2 YSYEKL. The ends were cut back, 0 bases at V and 4 bases at J, with 6 bases in the middle. CDR3 sequence: CASSQEGGYGYTF. CDR3 bases: TGCGCCAGCAGCCAAGAGGGAGGCTATGGCTACACCTTC.

The rearrangement links TRBV19 to TRBJ2-7, with D unresolved. V lost 5 bases, J lost 2 bases, and 13 bases lay in between. Germline V gives CDR1 LNHDA, CDR2 SQIVND (reference sequence). This CDR3 is built from 14 residues. The CDR3 DNA sequence: TGTGCCAGTAGTCCCACGGACGGCCCCTACGAGCAGTACTTC. The encoded protein is CASSPTDGPYEQYF.

The rearrangement links TRBV18 to TRBJ1-4; weak D call: TRBD1 (5 bases). V dropped 3 bases and J dropped 4 bases, with 15 bases sitting between them. The CDR3 sequence is 16 residues long. CDR1 is KGHSH, CDR2 LQKENI, per germline. CDR3 nucleotide sequence: TGTGCCAGCTCACCCCTGGGACGGAAAATTAATGAAAAACTGTTTTTT. It encodes CASSPLGRKINEKLFF.

This clonotype was recorded a few times. J is TRBJ2-7 and V is TRBV29-1; 7 nucleotides line up with TRBD1. Germline CDR1 and CDR2: SQVTM and ANQGSEA. This CDR3 comprises 13 residues. Losses at the gene ends were 7 bases for V and 4 bases for J; bases not matched to a gene: 10. The CDR3 bases are TGCAGCGGTGGATCCGGGACAGAATACGAGCAGTACTTC. It codes for CSGGSGTEYEQYF.

V gene TRBV30 combines with J gene TRBJ1-1; no reliable D call. The CDR3 sequence is 16 residues long. Trimming pared 4 bases from V and 0 bases from J, leaving 18 bases between. CDR1 GTSNPN and CDR2 SVGIG come from the germline V gene (reference sequence). The CDR3 nucleotides read TGTGCCTGGAAACCGCGGCCGAGAAGCATGAACACTGAAGCTTTCTTT. Its protein product is CAWKPRPRSMNTEAFF. The complete variable domain, with remaining parts taken from reference TRBV30 and TRBJ1-1, reads SQTIHQWPATLVQPVGSPLSLECTVEGTSNPNLYWYRQAAGRGLQLLFYSVGIGQISSEVPQNLSASRPQDRQFILSSKKLLLSDSGFYLCAWKPRPRSMNTEAFFGQGTRLTVV.

The chain uses TRBV30 and TRBJ1-1; 11 nucleotides align to TRBD1. CDR1 and CDR2 (germline): GTSNPN, SVGIG (reference sequence). The CDR3 length is 15 residues. Trimming took 2 bases from V and 1 from J; bases not matched to a gene: 3. The CDR3 spells CAWSWTGGRNTEAFF. CDR3 DNA sequence: TGTGCCTGGAGTTGGACAGGGGGCCGGAACACTGAAGCTTTCTTT.

This chain uses TRBV5-4 with TRBJ1-1; D call uncertain. Trimming cost V 5 bases and J 1 base, with 9 bases left between them. Germline V gives CDR1 SGHNT, CDR2 YYREEE (reference sequence). The CDR3 is 13 amino acids. This CDR3 is CASSTAENTEAFF. The CDR3 DNA is TGTGCCAGCAGTACCGCCGAGAACACTGAAGCTTTCTTT.